This TCR beta chain was recovered during a study of Ad26.COV2.S vaccination and SARS-CoV-2 variants. Study-wide results and caveats: After vaccination, reports described spike-specific CD8+ and CD4+ T cell responses as showing substantial breadth.

Measured with immunoSEQ multiplex PCR; TCRdb has only the in-frame clones, and not every one. The repertoire holds around 140,000 clones, with just over 85% as singletons. This CDR3 comprises 15 residues. Trimming took 2 bases from V and 1 from J, leaving 11 bases between them. Germline CDR1 reads SGHAT; CDR2 reads FQNNGV. This clone came up a few times. Its specificity is unknown. This rearrangement joins TRBV11-2 to TRBJ1-1; D call uncertain. The clonotype originates from a human donor who had recovered from COVID-19. The source material was peripheral blood, sampled after recovery from COVID-19. This CDR3 is CASSLFGGSNTEAFF. CDR3 in DNA: TGTGCCAGCAGCTTATTCGGAGGATCGAACACTGAAGCTTTCTTT.